The 19 T cell receptor beta chains below all came from one sample that was sequenced in a study of blood T cell repertoires in COVID-19. The protocol was immunoSEQ multiplex PCR, while the TCRdb copy is restricted to in-frame clones and leaves out a portion. Here the sample spans 55,000 to 80,000 clones, 79% being singletons. The sequenced sample consisted of peripheral blood. These receptors were taken from a woman older than 75 with active or convalescent COVID-19.

This clone was seen a handful of times. The V and J genes are TRBV7-9 and TRBJ1-3, with 8 bases aligning to TRBD1. Germline V lookup: CDR1 SEHNR, CDR2 FQNEAQ (reference sequence). The CDR3 has 14 residues. J gave up 6 bases and V 5 bases, and 6 bases lay outside the gene matches. The CDR3 nucleotides read TGTGCCAGCAGCCACGGACAGGGTGAAAACACCATATATTTT. It encodes CASSHGQGENTIYF. The variable domain in full, with the rest retrieved from reference TRBV7-9 and TRBJ1-3, is DTGVSQNPRHKITKRGQNVTFRCDPISEHNRLYWYRQTLGQGPEFLTYFQNEAQLEKSRLLSDRFSAERPKGSFSTLEIQRTEQGDSAMYLCASSHGQGENTIYFGEGSWLTVV.

This rearrangement joins TRBV6-5 to TRBJ1-6; D not resolved. The germline V gene has CDR1 MNHEY and CDR2 SVGAGI. This CDR3 has 15 amino acids. V was shortened by 7 bases and J by 7 bases, with 17 bases between the two germline ends. The CDR3 nucleotides are TGTGCCAGCATCCAACAGCGGGCGGTCAATTCACCCCTCCACTTT. Protein sequence: CASIQQRAVNSPLHF.

The chain uses TRBV7-8 and TRBJ2-1, with D perhaps matching TRBD2 (6 bases). There are 15 residues in the CDR3. The V end lost 4 bases, the J end lost 2 bases, and 12 bases lay between the germline ends. Germline CDR1 reads SGHVS; CDR2 reads FQNEAQ. CDR3 protein: CASSSRLVTYNEQFF. CDR3 bases: TGTGCCAGCAGCTCCAGACTAGTCACCTACAATGAGCAGTTCTTC.

The gene calls are TRBV18 and TRBJ1-5; tentative D call: TRBD1 (5 bases). This CDR3 spans 15 amino acids. Germline CDR1 KGHSH, CDR2 LQKENI. Trimming cost V 1 base and J 2 bases, with 9 bases left between them. Written as DNA, the CDR3 is TGTGCCAGCTCACCACAACAGGATGGCAATCAGCCCCAGCATTTT. Translated: CASSPQQDGNQPQHF.

The J gene is TRBJ1-2, the V gene TRBV7-8; the D gene is possibly TRBD1 (5 bases). The germline V gene encodes CDR1 SGHVS and CDR2 FQNEAQ. V dropped 1 base and J dropped 6 bases, with 18 bases sitting between them. The CDR3 runs 16 residues. The CDR3 loop is CASSLEPGPSRDGYTF. The DNA for the CDR3 is TGTGCCAGCAGCTTAGAGCCAGGGCCGAGCCGCGATGGCTACACCTTC.

This clone has only one observation. The rearrangement joins TRBV5-4 to TRBJ2-5, with 9 bases that match TRBD2. The CDR3 loop spans 16 amino acids. V gave up 2 bases and J gave up 4 bases; unmatched junction bases: 9. Germline assignment: CDR1 SGHNT and CDR2 YYREEE (reference sequence). CDR3 sequence (DNA): TGTGCCAGCAGCTTAGGCGGGGGGGCACCGGGAGAGACCCAGTACTTC. Its translation: CASSLGGGAPGETQYF.

The genes are TRBV11-3 and TRBJ2-7; D is possibly TRBD2 (6 bases). V lost 1 base, J lost 4 bases, and 11 bases lay in between. The CDR3 contains 14 residues. Germline loops: CDR1 SGHNT, CDR2 YENEEA. CDR3 residues: CASSLARGSYEQYF. The CDR3 nucleotides are TGTGCCAGCAGCTTAGCGCGGGGATCTTACGAGCAGTACTTC. The full variable domain, with the rest looked up from reference TRBV11-3 and TRBJ2-7, is EAGVVQSPRYKIIEKKQPVAFWCNPISGHNTLYWYLQNLGQGPELLIRYENEEAVDDSQLPKDRFSAERLKGVDSTLKIQPAELGDSAVYLCASSLARGSYEQYFGPGTRLTVT.

The chain couples TRBV18 to TRBJ1-1; D is undetermined. The CDR3 totals 14 residues. V gave up 2 bases and J gave up 1 base, with 8 bases separating them. Per the germline V gene, CDR1 is KGHSH and CDR2 is LQKENI. The CDR3 DNA is TGTGCCAGCTCACCAGGCTCGGGGAACACTGAAGCTTTCTTT. Translation gives CASSPGSGNTEAFF. Filled out from reference TRBV18 and TRBJ1-1, the complete variable domain reads NAGVMQNPRHLVRRRGQEARLRCSPMKGHSHVYWYRQLPEEGLKFMVYLQKENIIDESGMPKERFSAEFPKEGPSILRIQQVVRGDSAAYFCASSPGSGNTEAFFGQGTRLTVV.

The V gene is TRBV19, the J gene TRBJ1-3, with D unclear. There are 16 residues in the CDR3. Trimming removed 2 bases from V and 0 bases from J, with 11 bases in between. Germline V CDR1 and CDR2: LNHDA, SQIVND (reference sequence). CDR3 bases: TGTGCCAGTAGTATATATACCACTTTCTCTGGAAACACCATATATTTT. It codes for CASSIYTTFSGNTIYF.

The gene calls are TRBV5-1 and TRBJ1-3; TRBD1 matches 7 bases. The J segment lost 0 bases and the V segment lost 4 bases, leaving 7 bases of the junction unmatched. The V gene's germline CDR1 is SGHRS and CDR2 YFSETQ. This CDR3 is built from 16 residues. The CDR3 loop is CASSVGQVLSGNTIYF. In nucleotides, the CDR3 is TGCGCCAGCAGCGTAGGACAGGTTCTCTCTGGAAACACCATATATTTT.

The rearrangement uses TRBV6-5 and TRBJ2-1, with TRBD1 identical over 10 bases. The V gene end was trimmed by 2 bases and the J gene end by 4 bases; junction bases not matched to a gene: 2. The CDR3 runs 15 residues. CDR1 is MNHEY, CDR2 SVGAGI, per germline. The CDR3 region has the DNA TGTGCCAGCAGTTACGGGACAGGGGATTACAATGAGCAGTTCTTC. Encoded protein: CASSYGTGDYNEQFF.

The gene calls are TRBV11-3 and TRBJ1-1; D is perhaps TRBD1 (6 bases). The CDR3 covers 13 residues. V was cut by 4 bases and J by 4 bases, with 10 bases left in between. Per germline, CDR1 SGHNT and CDR2 YENEEA. CDR3 sequence (DNA): TGTGCCAGCAGCTCGCAGGGGCCCACTGAAGCTTTCTTT. It specifies CASSSQGPTEAFF.

This CDR3 reads CASSLYQGIGYGYTF. The CDR3 bases are TGTGCCAGCAGCCTTTACCAGGGGATCGGCTATGGCTACACCTTC. V gene TRBV3-1 (or the pseudogene TRBV3-2) combines with J gene TRBJ1-2; tentatively, D is TRBD1 (6 bases). V shed 4 bases and J shed 4 bases, with 16 bases lying between them. The CDR3 loop spans 15 amino acids. Germline values: CDR1 LGHDT, CDR2 YNNKEL (reference sequence).

The V and J genes are TRBV6-1 and TRBJ1-2; D uncertain. CDR1 MNHNS and CDR2 SASEGT come from the germline V gene. The CDR3 is 14 residues long. Trimming shortened V by 0 bases and J by 3 bases, and 8 bases separated the two germline ends. CDR3 loop: CASSEAWQYYGYTF. The DNA for the CDR3 is TGTGCCAGCAGTGAAGCGTGGCAATACTATGGCTACACCTTC.

The V and J genes are TRBV9 and TRBJ2-2; D possibly corresponds to TRBD2 (6 bases). The V end lost 0 bases, the J end lost 2 bases, and 11 bases lay between the germline ends. CDR1 SGDLS and CDR2 YYNGEE come from the germline V gene. The CDR3 is 16 amino acids. This CDR3 reads CASSVDRDLNTGELFF. The CDR3 DNA follows: TGTGCCAGCAGCGTAGATCGGGACTTAAACACCGGGGAGCTGTTTTTT.

V and J are TRBV11-2 and TRBJ2-5; no clear D gene. Looked up from germline, CDR1 is SGHAT and CDR2 is FQNNGV. Trimming removed 4 bases from V and 2 bases from J, with 8 bases in between. The CDR3 contains 13 residues. CDR3 nucleotides: TGTGCCAGCAGCTCAGGATTTCAAGAGACCCAGTACTTC. Its translation is CASSSGFQETQYF.

This chain connects TRBV19 to TRBJ1-4; 7 positions match TRBD1. The germline V gene has CDR1 LNHDA and CDR2 SQIVND (reference sequence). The CDR3 has 15 amino acids. V gave up 1 base and J gave up 7 bases; unmatched junction bases: 6. This CDR3 reads CASSIVETGPEKLFF. The CDR3 DNA follows: TGTGCCAGTAGTATAGTTGAGACAGGGCCTGAAAAACTGTTTTTT.

The chain uses TRBV27 and TRBJ2-5, with 8 positions matching TRBD2. V lost 7 bases and J lost 2; bases outside the gene matches: 3. The CDR3 is 13 amino acids. CDR1 and CDR2 (germline): MNHEY, SMNVEV (reference sequence). In DNA, the CDR3 is TGTGCCAGCAAGGCTAGCGGGCAAGAGACCCAGTACTTC. Its translation is CASKASGQETQYF.

A few counts support this clone. The CDR3 coding sequence is TGCGCCAGCAGCTTGCTTACAGGTCAAGAGACCCAGTACTTC. Its translation: CASSLLTGQETQYF. V usage is TRBV5-1 and J usage is TRBJ2-5; D possibly corresponds to TRBD1 (5 bases). V lost 1 base and J lost 2, with 9 bases in between. The CDR3 is 14 amino acids. The germline V gene encodes CDR1 SGHRS and CDR2 YFSETQ.